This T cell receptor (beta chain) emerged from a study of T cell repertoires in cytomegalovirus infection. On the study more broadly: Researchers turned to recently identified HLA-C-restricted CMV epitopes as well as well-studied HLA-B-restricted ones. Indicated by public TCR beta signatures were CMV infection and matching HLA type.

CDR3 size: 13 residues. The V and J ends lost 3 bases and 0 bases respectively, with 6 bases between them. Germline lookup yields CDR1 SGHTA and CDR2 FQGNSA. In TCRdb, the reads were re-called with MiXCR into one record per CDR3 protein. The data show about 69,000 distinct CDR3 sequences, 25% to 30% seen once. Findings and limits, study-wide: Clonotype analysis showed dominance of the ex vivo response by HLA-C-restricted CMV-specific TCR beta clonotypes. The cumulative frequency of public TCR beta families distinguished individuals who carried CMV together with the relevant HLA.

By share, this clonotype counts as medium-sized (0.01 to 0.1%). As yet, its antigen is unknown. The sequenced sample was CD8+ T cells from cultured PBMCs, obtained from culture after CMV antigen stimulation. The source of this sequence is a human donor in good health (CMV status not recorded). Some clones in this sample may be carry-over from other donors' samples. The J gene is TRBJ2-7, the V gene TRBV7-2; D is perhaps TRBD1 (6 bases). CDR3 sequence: CASSLDSSYEQYF. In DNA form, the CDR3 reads TGTGCCAGCAGCTTGGACAGCTCCTACGAGCAGTACTTC.